The 32 T cell receptor beta chains below were found in one sample sequenced in a study of T-cell memory formation after mild COVID-19. TCRdb fed the 5' RACE reads into MiXCR, producing one record per CDR3 protein. In the table there are 410,000 or so distinct CDR3 sequences, more than 20% of which are singletons. Sequenced: PBMCs or a T cell subset sorted from them (not recorded which). All receptors come from an adult woman who had mild COVID-19 (a few samples of this study predate the infection). Cell type and time point are not known.

On this clonotype: Since a much larger clone is just one base distant, this may be a read error. The rearrangement links TRBV13 to TRBJ2-7; TRBD1 aligns across 7 bases. Germline V CDR1 and CDR2: PRHDT, FYEKMQ (reference sequence). The CDR3 covers 13 residues. V gave up 8 bases and J gave up 2 bases; unmatched junction bases: 6. CDR3 nucleotides: TGTGCCAGCGGCTCCGGGACAGCCTACGAGCAGTACTTC. Its translation is CASGSGTAYEQYF.

V and J are TRBV7-6 and TRBJ1-5; the match to TRBD1 covers 7 bases. V shed 5 bases, J shed 6 bases, and the junction held 10 bases outside the gene matches. The CDR3 is 15 amino acids. CDR1 SGHVS and CDR2 FNYEAQ come from the germline V gene. CDR3 DNA: TGTGCCAGCAGCCCAATGACAGGGACCCTTCAGCCCCAGCATTTT. Translated: CASSPMTGTLQPQHF.

This clonotype was picked up a small number of times. The rearrangement links TRBV7-9 to TRBJ2-7; a possible D gene is TRBD1 (7 bases). The CDR3 length is 11 residues. The germline V gene has CDR1 SEHNR and CDR2 FQNEAQ (reference sequence). Trimming stripped 4 bases from V and 12 bases from J, with 13 bases between. CDR3 DNA: TGTGCCAGCAGCTCCGGAGGGGGCCTGTACTTC. Translation: CASSSGGGLYF. Together with reference TRBV7-9 and TRBJ2-7, the CDR3 gives the full variable domain: DTGVSQNPRHKITKRGQNVTFRCDPISEHNRLYWYRQTLGQGPEFLTYFQNEAQLEKSRLLSDRFSAERPKGSFSTLEIQRTEQGDSAMYLCASSSGGGLYFGPGTRLTVT.

V and J are TRBV29-1 and TRBJ1-2; D perhaps matches TRBD1 (5 bases). The CDR3 spans 11 residues. V dropped 8 bases and J dropped 6 bases, with 13 bases sitting between them. The germline CDR1 and CDR2 sequences are SQVTM and ANQGSEA. CDR3 sequence reads: CSSRGGDGYTF. The CDR3, as DNA: TGCAGCTCCCGGGGGGGAGATGGCTACACCTTC. Supplemented by reference TRBV29-1 and TRBJ1-2, the full variable domain reads SAVISQKPSRDICQRGTSLTIQCQVDSQVTMMFWYRQQPGQSLTLIATANQGSEATYESGFVIDKFPISRPNLTFSTLTVSNMSPEDSSIYLCSSRGGDGYTFGSGTRLTVV.

The chain uses TRBV7-9 and TRBJ1-3; D is uncertain. Germline V gene lookup returns CDR1 SEHNR and CDR2 FQNEAQ (reference sequence). The CDR3 is made up of 16 amino acids. The V gene lost 1 base and the J gene lost 0 bases, with 10 bases spanning the gap. This CDR3 reads CASSLDGRRSGNTIYF. CDR3 DNA: TGTGCCAGCAGCTTAGACGGGCGGCGCTCTGGAAACACCATATATTTT.

The chain couples TRBV6-2 or TRBV6-3 to TRBJ1-6; D unresolved. Germline assignment: CDR1 MNHEY and CDR2 SVGEGT. V lost 4 bases, J lost 7 bases, and 8 bases lay in between. CDR3 length: 13 amino acids. CDR3 in DNA: TGTGCCAGCAGTTGGGAGATGAATTCACCCCTCCACTTT. Protein product: CASSWEMNSPLHF.

This rearrangement joins TRBV5-1 to TRBJ2-5, with D possibly being TRBD1 (6 bases). V was pared by 5 bases and J by 9 bases, with 11 bases between. Germline assignment: CDR1 SGHRS and CDR2 YFSETQ. This CDR3 is built from 11 residues. CDR3 residues: CASSSQGPQYF. The CDR3 DNA sequence: TGCGCCAGCAGTTCCCAGGGGCCCCAGTACTTC.

This clonotype was observed a handful of times. The chain uses TRBV7-8 and TRBJ2-1; TRBD2 aligns across 13 bases. The CDR3 sequence is 17 residues long. Germline CDR1 reads SGHVS; CDR2 reads FQNEAQ. The trim removed 5 bases at V and 5 bases at J, leaving 9 bases unmatched. The CDR3: CASSVQPGLAGNNEQFF. The CDR3 DNA reads TGTGCCAGCAGCGTCCAGCCGGGACTAGCGGGGAACAATGAGCAGTTCTTC.

The chain has TRBV7-9 and TRBJ2-5; no reliable D call. V was trimmed by 5 bases and J by 1 base, leaving 11 bases between them. Germline-derived CDR1 and CDR2 are SEHNR and FQNEAQ (reference sequence). CDR3 length: 14 residues. CDR3 residues: CASSPAEGQETQYF. CDR3 nucleotide sequence: TGTGCCAGCAGCCCCGCGGAAGGCCAAGAGACCCAGTACTTC.

The chain uses TRBV5-1 and TRBJ2-1, with TRBD2 matching 13 bases. In germline, CDR1 is SGHRS, CDR2 YFSETQ. With V trimmed by 4 bases and J by 7 bases, 8 bases remained unmatched. CDR3 size: 16 residues. As DNA, the CDR3 is TGCGCCAGCAGCCAAACCGGGACTAGCGGGACTAATGAGCAGTTCTTC. Translating gives CASSQTGTSGTNEQFF.

The V and J genes are TRBV4-1 and TRBJ2-5; D is unclear. Germline CDR1 and CDR2: MGHRA and YSYEKL. Trimming stripped 2 bases from V and 6 bases from J, with 13 bases between. CDR3 length equals 14 residues. The CDR3 DNA reads as TGCGCCAGCAGCCAAAGGACCCCGTTGAAGACCCAGTACTTC. As protein: CASSQRTPLKTQYF.

V usage is TRBV5-1 and J usage is TRBJ1-1; unclear D gene. The CDR3 has 13 amino acids. Germline lookup yields CDR1 SGHRS and CDR2 YFSETQ. V dropped 5 bases and J dropped 1 base, with 9 bases sitting between them. In nucleotides, the CDR3 is TGCGCCAGCAGGGGCGACGGGAACACTGAAGCTTTCTTT. Encoded protein: CASRGDGNTEAFF.

The V call is TRBV6-2 or TRBV6-3, the J call TRBJ1-5; a weak D match, TRBD1 (5 bases). V gave up 10 bases and J gave up 4 bases, with 20 bases separating them. The CDR3 loop spans 15 amino acids. CDR1 is MNHEY, CDR2 SVGEGT, per germline. This CDR3 is CATSVPLGGNQPQHF. The DNA for the CDR3 is TGTGCCACCTCAGTTCCCTTGGGGGGTAATCAGCCCCAGCATTTT.

This clonotype showed up just a few times. This chain joins TRBV25-1 and TRBJ2-7; 8 nucleotides line up with TRBD1. CDR3 length equals 16 residues. Germline values: CDR1 MGHDK, CDR2 SYGVNS. J was trimmed by 2 bases and V by 2 bases; bases with no gene match: 8. CDR3: CASSERGQGGTYEQYF. The CDR3 nucleotides read TGTGCCAGCAGTGAACGAGGACAGGGTGGAACCTACGAGCAGTACTTC.

V and J are TRBV20-1 and TRBJ1-2, with 7 bases that match TRBD1. The junction had 4 bases not matched to a gene; V was cut back by 6 bases and J by 3 bases. This CDR3 spans 12 amino acids. Germline V CDR1 and CDR2: DFQATT, SNEGSKA (reference sequence). The CDR3 region has the DNA TGCAGTGCGAGACAGGGTGACTATGGCTACACCTTC. Its protein is CSARQGDYGYTF.

This clonotype was detected only a few times. The genes are TRBV20-1 and TRBJ1-2; D ambiguous. The CDR3 sequence is 16 residues long. V was clipped by 1 base and J by 1 base, with 16 bases between them. Germline CDR1 DFQATT, CDR2 SNEGSKA (reference sequence). This CDR3 reads CSARVPDRHNNYGYTF. Written as DNA, the CDR3 is TGCAGTGCTAGAGTCCCGGATAGACATAATAACTATGGCTACACCTTC.

The chain has TRBV18 and TRBJ2-7; D is possibly TRBD2 (5 bases). Germline CDR1 is KGHSH and CDR2 is LQKENI. This CDR3 has 15 amino acids. Trimming stripped 5 bases from V and 0 bases from J, with 14 bases between. CDR3 sequence reads: CASSSSTGSSYEQYF. The CDR3 DNA sequence: TGTGCCAGCTCATCCAGTACGGGGAGCTCCTACGAGCAGTACTTC.

The J gene is TRBJ2-7, the V gene TRBV7-9, with D perhaps given as TRBD1 or TRBD2 (6 bases each). The CDR3 runs 14 residues. Germline V gene data show CDR1 as SEHNR and CDR2 as FQNEAQ (reference sequence). V was cut by 5 bases and J by 2 bases, with 13 bases left in between. CDR3 residues: CASSLSEGAYEQYF. The CDR3 region has the DNA TGTGCCAGCAGCCTCTCGGAGGGGGCCTACGAGCAGTACTTC.

This clonotype appeared a few times. The chain combines TRBV5-8 with TRBJ2-2; 7 positions match TRBD1. V lost 0 bases and J lost 4; bases outside the gene matches: 6. Germline assignment: CDR1 SGHTS and CDR2 YDEGEE. The CDR3 is 16 amino acids. CDR3 amino acids: CASSLGQGISTGELFF. For the CDR3, the DNA is TGTGCCAGCAGCTTGGGACAGGGAATAAGCACCGGGGAGCTGTTTTTT.

The chain has TRBV9 and TRBJ1-1, with D perhaps matching TRBD1 (5 bases). The V gene lost 0 bases and the J gene lost 4 bases, with 10 bases spanning the gap. The CDR3 totals 14 residues. The germline V gene encodes CDR1 SGDLS and CDR2 YYNGEE. This CDR3 reads CASSVAGLATEAFF. The CDR3, as DNA: TGTGCCAGCAGCGTAGCAGGGTTGGCCACTGAAGCTTTCTTT.

This clonotype appeared many times. The V gene is TRBV6-5, the J gene TRBJ1-6; 8 bases map to TRBD1. The CDR3 is made up of 17 amino acids. Looked up from germline, CDR1 is MNHEY and CDR2 is SVGAGI. With V trimmed by 2 bases and J by 4 bases, 7 bases remained unmatched. CDR3 DNA sequence: TGTGCCAGCAGTTACCAGCAGGGGGCCACGTATAATTCACCCCTCCACTTT. Residues: CASSYQQGATYNSPLHF.

The chain has TRBV4-1 and TRBJ2-1; D possibly corresponds to TRBD1 (6 bases). The CDR3 covers 15 residues. Trimming removed 1 base at V and 7 bases at J, with 14 bases between. The V gene's germline CDR1 is MGHRA and CDR2 YSYEKL. CDR3 DNA sequence: TGCGCCAGCAGCCAAGGGACAGTAGGACGGAATGAGCAGTTCTTC. Translating gives CASSQGTVGRNEQFF.

V usage is TRBV20-1 and J usage is TRBJ1-1; perhaps TRBD1 as D (5 bases). Germline assignment: CDR1 DFQATT and CDR2 SNEGSKA (reference sequence). The CDR3 consists of 17 residues. Between the trimmed V and J ends, which lost 3 bases and 1 base, there was a span of 21 bases. The CDR3 reads CSASAPWALGGNTEAFF. In DNA form, the CDR3 reads TGCAGTGCTAGCGCGCCCTGGGCCCTCGGGGGGAACACTGAAGCTTTCTTT.

This clonotype has only a few counts. The J gene is TRBJ2-7, the V gene TRBV12-3 or TRBV12-4; 9 nucleotides line up with TRBD1. The CDR3 runs to 13 residues. V lost 5 bases and J lost 5; bases outside the gene matches: 4. The CDR3 DNA sequence: TGTGCCAGCAGTACGGACAGGGGTCACGAGCAGTACTTC. It is translated as CASSTDRGHEQYF.

This clonotype occurred a few times. This chain joins TRBV7-2 and TRBJ2-7, with 9 positions matching TRBD1. The CDR3 is 16 residues long. The V and J ends lost 6 bases and 5 bases, in that order; junction bases with no gene match: 14. The germline CDR1 and CDR2 sequences are SGHTA and FQGNSA. CDR3 loop: CASSSYGGTGRNEQYF. CDR3 nucleotide sequence: TGTGCCAGCAGTTCTTACGGGGGGACAGGGAGGAACGAGCAGTACTTC.

This clonotype showed up just a few times. The chain links TRBV5-1 to TRBJ2-1; no firm D call. Germline V gene lookup returns CDR1 SGHRS and CDR2 YFSETQ. The CDR3 runs to 13 residues. The germline V and J ends were trimmed by 6 bases and 2 bases, with 9 bases remaining between them. This CDR3 reads CASMAYPYNEQFF. CDR3 nucleotides: TGCGCCAGCATGGCATACCCCTACAATGAGCAGTTCTTC. Together with reference TRBV5-1 and TRBJ2-1, the CDR3 gives the full variable domain: KAGVTQTPRYLIKTRGQQVTLSCSPISGHRSVSWYQQTPGQGLQFLFEYFSETQRNKGNFPGRFSGRQFSNSRSEMNVSTLELGDSALYLCASMAYPYNEQFFGPGTRLTVL.

This clonotype has ten or more counts. This chain connects TRBV5-5 to TRBJ2-4; 8 bases fit TRBD1. The CDR3 is made up of 14 amino acids. The germline CDR1 and CDR2 sequences are SGHKS and YYEKEE (reference sequence). The junction had 4 bases not matched to a gene; V was cut back by 0 bases and J by 8 bases. CDR3 in amino acids: CASSLDRGVDIQYF. Here the CDR3 DNA reads TGTGCCAGCAGCTTGGACAGGGGGGTGGACATTCAGTACTTC.

The table lists this clonotype with a few counts. J is TRBJ2-5 and V is TRBV9; 11 positions agree with TRBD1. V lost 0 bases to trimming and J lost 4 bases; unmatched junction nucleotides: 8. The CDR3 spans 17 residues. The germline CDR1 and CDR2 sequences are SGDLS and YYNGEE. The CDR3: CASSVVPTGQGAETQYF. For the CDR3, the DNA is TGTGCCAGCAGCGTAGTCCCAACAGGACAGGGGGCAGAGACCCAGTACTTC.

This clonotype appeared a few times. The V gene is TRBV10-2, the J gene TRBJ1-4; D not resolved. CDR3 length: 13 residues. The germline V gene encodes CDR1 WSHSY and CDR2 SAAADI. Trimming stripped 3 bases from V and 6 bases from J, with 8 bases between. CDR3 protein: CASSERVYEKLFF. The CDR3 DNA reads as TGCGCCAGCAGTGAACGGGTTTATGAAAAACTGTTTTTT.

As DNA, the CDR3 is TGTGCCAGCTCACTACAACGGGACAGTTATAATTCACCCCTCCACTTT. Translating gives CASSLQRDSYNSPLHF. The chain couples TRBV18 to TRBJ1-6; 7 nucleotides line up with TRBD1. This CDR3 has 16 residues. Germline CDR1 is KGHSH and CDR2 is LQKENI. J gave up 4 bases and V 4 bases, and 7 bases lay outside the gene matches.

The V gene is TRBV9, the J gene TRBJ2-1, with 7 bases aligning to TRBD1. Unmatched junction bases numbered 5, after V lost 3 bases and J lost 2 bases. The CDR3 has 15 amino acids. CDR1 and CDR2 (germline): SGDLS, YYNGEE. The chain's CDR3 is CASSGTGTTYNEQFF. In DNA form, the CDR3 reads TGTGCCAGCAGCGGGACAGGAACTACCTACAATGAGCAGTTCTTC.

This clonotype was observed a few times. This chain links TRBV6-1 with TRBJ1-1; no reliable D call. The CDR3 is made up of 12 amino acids. Trimming took off 11 bases at V and 0 bases at J, with 10 bases between the two ends. Germline V gene data show CDR1 as MNHNS and CDR2 as SASEGT. CDR3 DNA sequence: TGTGCCGTTGGGCCATTGAACACTGAAGCTTTCTTT. Amino acids: CAVGPLNTEAFF.